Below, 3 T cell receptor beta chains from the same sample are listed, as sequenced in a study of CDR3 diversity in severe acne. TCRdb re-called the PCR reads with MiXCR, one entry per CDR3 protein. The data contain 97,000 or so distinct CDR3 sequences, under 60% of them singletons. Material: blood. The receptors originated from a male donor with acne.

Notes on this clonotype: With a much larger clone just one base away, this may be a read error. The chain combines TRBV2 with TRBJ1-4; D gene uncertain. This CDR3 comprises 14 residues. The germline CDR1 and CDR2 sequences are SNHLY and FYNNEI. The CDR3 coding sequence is TGTGCCAGCAGGATGACAATCAGTTATGAAAAACTGCTTTTT. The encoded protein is CASRMTISYEKLLF.

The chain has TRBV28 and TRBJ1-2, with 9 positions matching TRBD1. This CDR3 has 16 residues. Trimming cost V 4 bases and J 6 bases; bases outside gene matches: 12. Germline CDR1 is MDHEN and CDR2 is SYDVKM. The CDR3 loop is CASSYDDWTGDDGYTF. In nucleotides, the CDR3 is TGTGCCAGCAGTTACGACGACTGGACAGGGGATGATGGCTACACCTTC.

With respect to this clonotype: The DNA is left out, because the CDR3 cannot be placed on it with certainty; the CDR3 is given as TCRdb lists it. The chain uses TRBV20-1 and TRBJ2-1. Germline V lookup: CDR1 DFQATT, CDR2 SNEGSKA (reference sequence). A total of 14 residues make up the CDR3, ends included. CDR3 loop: CSAFGTGSHNEQLF.